The 5 T cell receptor beta chains listed next were all sequenced from one sample in a study of cytomegalovirus exposure and HLA in healthy donors. Researchers ran the PCR with 60 Vbeta and 13 Jbeta primers. Sequencing used immunoSEQ multiplex PCR; TCRdb keeps in-frame clones, though not all of them. The table lists roughly 140,000 clones, 82% of them singletons. Material: PBMCs. Source of these receptors: a woman aged 45-59 years in good health and CMV-seropositive.

This chain connects TRBV9 to TRBJ2-3, with D possibly TRBD2 on 5 matching bases. V gave up 0 bases and J gave up 2 bases, with 13 bases separating them. The CDR3 is 16 amino acids. Germline V CDR1 and CDR2: SGDLS, YYNGEE. The CDR3 here is CASSVGSSGHTDTQYF. The DNA of the CDR3 is TGTGCCAGCAGCGTAGGCTCCAGCGGCCACACAGATACGCAGTATTTT.

A few counts support this clone. V and J are TRBV6-5 and TRBJ1-1; 8 bases agree with TRBD1. This CDR3 is 14 amino acids long. Germline loops: CDR1 MNHEY, CDR2 SVGAGI. Losses at the gene ends were 2 bases for V and 4 bases for J; bases not matched to a gene: 3. CDR3 region: CASSYQGAGTEAFF. The CDR3, as DNA: TGTGCCAGCAGTTACCAGGGGGCTGGCACTGAAGCTTTCTTT.

This chain links TRBV29-1 with TRBJ1-1; D possibly corresponds to TRBD1 (5 bases). Trimming shortened V by 4 bases and J by 1 base, and 13 bases separated the two germline ends. Germline V gene lookup returns CDR1 SQVTM and CDR2 ANQGSEA. CDR3 size: 14 residues. The CDR3 nucleotides are TGCAGCGTTGCTACGGGACTGAAGAACACTGAAGCTTTCTTT. The encoded protein is CSVATGLKNTEAFF.

V and J are TRBV14 and TRBJ2-3; TRBD2 matches 11 bases. Germline CDR1 is SGHDN and CDR2 is FVKESK. The CDR3 length is 16 residues. J gave up 2 bases and V 4 bases, and 5 bases lay outside the gene matches. The CDR3 DNA sequence: TGTGCCAGCAGCCCCACTAGCGGGGGTTTCACAGATACGCAGTATTTT. Its translation is CASSPTSGGFTDTQYF.

In this sample, this clone turned up a few times. The chain combines TRBV9 with TRBJ1-3; 7 bases fit TRBD1. The CDR3 length is 15 residues. The V gene end was trimmed by 3 bases and the J gene end by 0 bases; junction bases not matched to a gene: 3. In germline, CDR1 is SGDLS, CDR2 YYNGEE. For the CDR3, the DNA is TGTGCCAGCAGCGAAAACAGGGGCTCTGGAAACACCATATATTTT. Amino acids: CASSENRGSGNTIYF.